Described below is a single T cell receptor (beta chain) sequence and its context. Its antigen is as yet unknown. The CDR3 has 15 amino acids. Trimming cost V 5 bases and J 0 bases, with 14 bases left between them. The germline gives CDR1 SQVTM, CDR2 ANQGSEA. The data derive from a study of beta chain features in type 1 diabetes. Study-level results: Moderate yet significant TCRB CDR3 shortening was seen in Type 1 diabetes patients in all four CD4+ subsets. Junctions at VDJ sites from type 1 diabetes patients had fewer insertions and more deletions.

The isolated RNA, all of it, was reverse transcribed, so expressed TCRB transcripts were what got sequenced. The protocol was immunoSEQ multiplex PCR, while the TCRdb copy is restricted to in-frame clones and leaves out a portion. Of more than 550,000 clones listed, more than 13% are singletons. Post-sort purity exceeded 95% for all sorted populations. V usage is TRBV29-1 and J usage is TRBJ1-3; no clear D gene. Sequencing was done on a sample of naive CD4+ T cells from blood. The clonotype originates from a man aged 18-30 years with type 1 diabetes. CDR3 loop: CSVLLWSNSGNTIYF. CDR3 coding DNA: TGCAGCGTTCTGCTGTGGTCTAACTCTGGAAACACCATATATTTT.